Listed below are T cell receptor beta chains from one sample, sequenced in a study of T cell repertoires in cytomegalovirus infection. TCRdb ran MiXCR on the reads and lists one entry per CDR3 protein. The data contain around 530,000 distinct CDR3 sequences, 16% of them singletons. Sequenced: CD8+ T cells from PBMCs. The receptors stem from a human donor in good health (CMV status not recorded). Some clones in this sample may be carry-over from other donors' samples. The CDR3 runs from the conserved cysteine through the conserved F or W.

j_gene	v_gene	CDR3aa
TRBJ1-4	TRBV7-3	CASSHPGEPLFF
TRBJ2-7	TRBV5-5	CASSLVFGALYEQYF
TRBJ2-1	TRBV6-6	CASREGKREGSYNEQFF
TRBJ2-7	TRBV14	CASSPLREGHEQYF
TRBJ2-5	TRBV6-2/TRBV6-3	CASTAGETQYF
TRBJ2-7	TRBV9	CASSPAQGIYEQYF
TRBJ1-2	TRBV7-9	CASSLPSQKDGSPGYTF
TRBJ1-1	TRBV5-1	CASSLGTRVGVNTEAFF
TRBJ2-7	TRBV13	CASSSGLAAWEQYF
TRBJ2-4	TRBV10-3	CAISPGGINIQYF